The next 27 T cell receptor beta chains were all read from a single sample in a study of tumor T cells in aggressive B-cell lymphoma. Data came from immunoSEQ multiplex PCR; TCRdb stores just in-frame clones and leaves some out. The table has thousands of clones, 75% to 90% seen once. Sequences were obtained from tumor tissue. Receptors were obtained from an adult with diffuse large B cell lymphoma.

This clone was counted a single time. The chain joins TRBV10-2 to TRBJ1-1, with D possibly TRBD1 on 5 matching bases. CDR3 length equals 12 residues. Germline CDR1 is WSHSY and CDR2 is SAAADI. V gave up 2 bases and J gave up 4 bases, with 5 bases separating them. Here the CDR3 DNA reads TGCGCCAGCAGTGAGGGGGCCACTGAAGCTTTCTTT. Amino acid sequence: CASSEGATEAFF.

The J gene is TRBJ2-3, the V gene TRBV27; D might be TRBD2 (6 bases). V was clipped by 2 bases and J by 0 bases, with 9 bases between them. The CDR3 covers 15 residues. Germline V gene data show CDR1 as MNHEY and CDR2 as SMNVEV (reference sequence). CDR3 sequence (DNA): TGTGCCAGCAGTTTACCCGGGACTAGCACAGATACGCAGTATTTT. This gives the protein CASSLPGTSTDTQYF.

This chain joins TRBV28 and TRBJ2-6; maybe TRBD2 (6 bases). The CDR3 extends over 16 amino acids. Deletions cut 4 bases from V and 0 bases from J, with 10 bases between. The germline V gene encodes CDR1 MDHEN and CDR2 SYDVKM. Written as DNA, the CDR3 is TGTGCCAGCAGTTCCTGGGACTTCTCTGGGGCCAACGTCCTGACTTTC. Protein sequence: CASSSWDFSGANVLTF.

The chain links TRBV27 to TRBJ2-4; D is unresolved. The V end was cut by 5 bases, the J end by 2 bases, with 10 bases between. Per the germline V gene, CDR1 is MNHEY and CDR2 is SMNVEV (reference sequence). This CDR3 spans 14 amino acids. CDR3 sequence (DNA): TGTGCCAGCAGTCCGGTCGGTTCCAAAAACATTCAGTACTTC. As protein: CASSPVGSKNIQYF.

This clone occurred a few times. The chain recombines TRBV7-9 with TRBJ2-2; TRBD2 is a possible D gene (6 bases). Looked up from germline, CDR1 is SEHNR and CDR2 is FQNEAQ (reference sequence). The CDR3 covers 14 residues. Trimming took 5 bases from V and 3 from J, leaving 10 bases between them. The CDR3 DNA reads as TGTGCCAGCAGCCCTACGGGAGACACCGGGGAGCTGTTTTTT. Translation: CASSPTGDTGELFF.

The chain links TRBV6-5 to TRBJ2-2; the D gene is possibly TRBD1 (5 bases). This CDR3 comprises 16 residues. CDR1 and CDR2 from the germline V gene are MNHEY and SVGAGI. The V end lost 1 base, the J end lost 3 bases, and 12 bases lay between the germline ends. CDR3 residues: CASSYFGATDTGELFF. The CDR3 region has the DNA TGTGCCAGCAGTTACTTTGGGGCCACGGACACCGGGGAGCTGTTTTTT.

The gene calls are TRBV7-9 and TRBJ2-5; weak D call: TRBD2 (7 bases). CDR1 SEHNR and CDR2 FQNEAQ come from the germline V gene (reference sequence). The CDR3 runs to 15 residues. Trimming left V 1 base short and J 4 bases short, with 13 bases between. The CDR3 loop reads CASSLVGGGVETQYF. As DNA, the CDR3 is TGTGCCAGCAGCTTAGTCGGCGGGGGCGTAGAGACCCAGTACTTC. The full variable domain, with the rest looked up from reference TRBV7-9 and TRBJ2-5, is DTGVSQNPRHKITKRGQNVTFRCDPISEHNRLYWYRQTLGQGPEFLTYFQNEAQLEKSRLLSDRFSAERPKGSFSTLEIQRTEQGDSAMYLCASSLVGGGVETQYFGPGTRLLVL.

The V call is TRBV28, the J call TRBJ2-7; 10 nucleotides match TRBD1. CDR1 is MDHEN and CDR2 is SYDVKM in the germline V gene. The CDR3 loop spans 15 amino acids. Trimming at V came to 8 bases and at J to 9 bases, leaving 16 bases not matched to a gene. The CDR3 DNA reads as TGTGCCAGCCGCCCGTCCGGGACAGGGGAAAAGGGGCAGTACTTC. Translating gives CASRPSGTGEKGQYF.

The count of this clone is one. The V gene is TRBV28, the J gene TRBJ1-2; 7 bases are shared with TRBD1. The V and J ends lost 3 bases and 2 bases, in that order; junction bases with no gene match: 6. There are 15 residues in the CDR3. Germline V gives CDR1 MDHEN, CDR2 SYDVKM. The CDR3 nucleotides read TGTGCCAGCAGTTTCGCAGGGGGACAGAACTATGGCTACACCTTC. Amino acid sequence: CASSFAGGQNYGYTF.

The CDR3 nucleotides read TGTGCCAGCAGCTGGCGGACTAGCGATACTAGCACAGATACGCAGTATTTT. Translated, it gives CASSWRTSDTSTDTQYF. The V gene is TRBV7-6, the J gene TRBJ2-3, with 9 bases aligning to TRBD2. The germline CDR1 and CDR2 sequences are SGHVS and FNYEAQ. V was clipped by 4 bases and J by 0 bases; unmatched bases: 8. The CDR3 contains 17 residues.

This clone was seen a single time. Relative to the germline gene, one junction end is altered; a read error may explain this. The chain has TRBV9 and TRBJ2-7, with 11 nucleotides matching TRBD1. Germline V gives CDR1 SGDLS, CDR2 YYNGEE. The CDR3 sequence is 14 residues long. CDR3 DNA: TGTACCAGCAGCGTAGGGACAGGGGGAGGCGAGCAGTACTTC. This gives the protein CTSSVGTGGGEQYF.

The rearrangement joins TRBV7-8 to TRBJ1-1; TRBD1 agrees at 8 bases. V lost 1 base to trimming and J lost 6 bases; unmatched junction nucleotides: 10. This CDR3 is built from 16 residues. The germline gives CDR1 SGHVS, CDR2 FQNEAQ. CDR3 sequence (DNA): TGTGCCAGCAGCTTAGGCCTTTGGACAGGGACTTCTGAAGCTTTCTTT. Protein sequence: CASSLGLWTGTSEAFF.

This chain uses TRBV4-1 with TRBJ2-5; 9 nucleotides match TRBD1. CDR3 length equals 16 residues. The germline CDR1 and CDR2 sequences are MGHRA and YSYEKL. Trimming at V came to 0 bases and at J to 5 bases, leaving 7 bases not matched to a gene. CDR3 loop: CASSQEDRGSAETQYF. CDR3 nucleotides: TGCGCCAGCAGCCAAGAGGACAGGGGCTCCGCGGAGACCCAGTACTTC.

The chain combines TRBV28 with TRBJ1-2, with 9 bases that match TRBD1. Unmatched junction bases numbered 8, after V lost 5 bases and J lost 4 bases. The CDR3 runs 15 residues. Germline CDR1 and CDR2: MDHEN and SYDVKM. The CDR3 sequence is CASSPTGGKVYGYTF. The CDR3 nucleotides read TGTGCCAGCAGTCCGACAGGGGGGAAGGTCTATGGCTACACCTTC.

For the CDR3, the DNA is TGCGCCAGCGGGACAGGGGTTGGCTATGGCTACACCTTC. Encoded protein: CASGTGVGYGYTF. The rearrangement uses TRBV10-2 and TRBJ1-2; 10 nucleotides agree with TRBD1. The germline CDR1 and CDR2 sequences are WSHSY and SAAADI. Trimming cost V 8 bases and J 4 bases; bases outside gene matches: 4. The CDR3 runs to 13 residues.

DNA of the CDR3: TGTGCCAGCAGGCCGGGACAGTCATACAATCAGCCCCAGCATTTT. This translates into CASRPGQSYNQPQHF. The chain combines TRBV6-5 with TRBJ1-5; 7 bases line up with TRBD1. V shed 6 bases, J shed 3 bases, and the junction held 8 bases outside the gene matches. The CDR3 totals 15 residues. Germline V gene data show CDR1 as MNHEY and CDR2 as SVGAGI.

This rearrangement joins TRBV19 to TRBJ2-2; a possible D gene is TRBD2 (6 bases). Germline values: CDR1 LNHDA, CDR2 SQIVND (reference sequence). The CDR3 totals 14 residues. The V end was cut by 7 bases, the J end by 1 base, with 10 bases between. The CDR3 DNA sequence: TGTGCCAGTACTCCGGGGGTGAACACCGGGGAGCTGTTTTTT. Residues: CASTPGVNTGELFF.

This clone was counted once. This rearrangement joins TRBV19 to TRBJ1-1; D not certain. Germline V gene data show CDR1 as LNHDA and CDR2 as SQIVND (reference sequence). This CDR3 is built from 13 residues. V was clipped by 3 bases and J by 1 base, with 6 bases between them. As DNA, the CDR3 is TGTGCCAGTAGTATTGGGCAGAACACTGAAGCTTTCTTT. It is translated as CASSIGQNTEAFF.

This sequence joins TRBV27 and TRBJ1-4, with TRBD1 matching 7 bases. This CDR3 region has 14 residues. Per the germline V gene, CDR1 is MNHEY and CDR2 is SMNVEV (reference sequence). V lost 8 bases and J lost 6; bases outside the gene matches: 9. The CDR3 sequence: CASHTTGSDEKLFF. The CDR3 coding sequence is TGTGCCAGCCATACGACAGGGTCGGATGAAAAACTGTTTTTT.

This clone turned up a few times. The chain has TRBV30 and TRBJ1-1; 9 bases are shared with TRBD1. V was clipped by 5 bases and J by 5 bases; unmatched bases: 12. Germline V gene data show CDR1 as GTSNPN and CDR2 as SVGIG (reference sequence). The CDR3 is made up of 15 amino acids. CDR3 nucleotides: TGTGCCTGGGATGATGGACAGGGGCGGGGGACTGAAGCTTTCTTT. Amino acids: CAWDDGQGRGTEAFF.

The chain couples TRBV30 to TRBJ2-1; 10 nucleotides agree with TRBD2. V trimming: 0 bases; J trimming: 7 bases; junction bases outside the gene matches: 9. There are 16 residues in the CDR3. Germline CDR1 reads GTSNPN; CDR2 reads SVGIG (reference sequence). CDR3 loop: CAWSVASGLASNEQFF. The CDR3 DNA follows: TGTGCCTGGAGTGTAGCGTCGGGACTAGCGAGTAATGAGCAGTTCTTC.

The V call is TRBV6-4, the J call TRBJ1-5, with D possibly TRBD1 on 5 matching bases. Between the trimmed V and J ends, which lost 6 bases and 4 bases, there was a span of 13 bases. The CDR3 is 14 residues long. Germline CDR1 reads MRHNA; CDR2 reads SNTAGT. This CDR3 reads CASRTTDANQPQHF. For the CDR3, the DNA is TGTGCCAGCAGGACGACAGACGCAAATCAGCCCCAGCATTTT.

The V gene is TRBV27, the J gene TRBJ1-5; 7 nucleotides line up with TRBD1. The CDR3 runs 14 residues. J was trimmed by 0 bases and V by 9 bases; bases with no gene match: 5. CDR1 and CDR2 (germline): MNHEY, SMNVEV (reference sequence). CDR3 in amino acids: CASAQGSSNQPQHF. The CDR3, as DNA: TGTGCCAGTGCACAGGGGAGTAGCAATCAGCCCCAGCATTTT.

This clone was seen only a few times. The junction departs from germline at one end; a sequencing error may be responsible. The V gene is TRBV5-8, the J gene TRBJ1-2, with D tentatively TRBD1 (6 bases). CDR3 size: 14 residues. Per germline, CDR1 SGHTS and CDR2 YDEGEE. The CDR3 loop reads CASSLLGGPYGYTF. CDR3 DNA sequence: TGTGCTAGCAGCTTGCTTGGGGGCCCCTATGGCTACACCTTC.

The V and J genes are TRBV7-6 and TRBJ2-1, with TRBD1 matching over 9 bases. The CDR3 covers 14 residues. V shed 3 bases and J 4 bases; nucleotides not matched to a gene: 1. Germline V gives CDR1 SGHVS, CDR2 FNYEAQ. The CDR3 region is CASSFGTGYNEQFF. The CDR3 coding sequence is TGTGCCAGCAGCTTTGGGACAGGGTACAATGAGCAGTTCTTC. Combining the CDR3 with reference TRBV7-6 and TRBJ2-1 gives the whole variable domain GAGVSQSPRYKVTKRGQDVALRCDPISGHVSLYWYRQALGQGPEFLTYFNYEAQQDKSGLPNDRFSAERPEGSISTLTIQRTEQRDSAMYRCASSFGTGYNEQFFGPGTRLTVL.

The chain couples TRBV18 to TRBJ2-7; tentative D call: TRBD1 (6 bases). The length of the CDR3 is 13 residues. Per germline, CDR1 KGHSH and CDR2 LQKENI. V was cut by 4 bases and J by 4 bases, with 11 bases left in between. The CDR3 region is CASSLGQSYEQYF. The CDR3 nucleotides read TGTGCCAGCTCACTCGGACAGTCGTACGAGCAGTACTTC.

The chain couples TRBV18 to TRBJ1-1; D remains unclear. CDR1 KGHSH and CDR2 LQKENI come from the germline V gene. The CDR3 extends over 15 amino acids. V lost 3 bases, J lost 0 bases, and 11 bases lay in between. CDR3 nucleotide sequence: TGTGCCAGCTCACCCACGCGGGAGATGAACACTGAAGCTTTCTTT. Amino acids: CASSPTREMNTEAFF.